What follows describes a single T cell receptor beta chain. The repertoire was sequenced with immunoSEQ multiplex PCR; TCRdb's copy has only in-frame clones and lacks some. There are about 200,000 clones in the sample; approximately 90% occur only once, and approximately 4% lies in the top ten. The entry originates in a study of T cell responses to AZD1222 COVID-19 vaccine. Germline lookup yields CDR1 KGHDR and CDR2 SFDVKD. The CDR3 length is 14 residues. V was clipped by 6 bases and J by 7 bases; unmatched bases: 7. The V gene is TRBV24-1, the J gene TRBJ1-4; the match to TRBD1 covers 7 bases. This sample comprised peripheral blood, obtained 28 days after the second dose of the MenACWY control vaccine. This TCR derives from an adult who received the MenACWY meningococcal vaccine as a control. In DNA form, the CDR3 reads TGTGCCACCAGTTCGACAGGGAGGGGTGAAAAACTGTTTTTT. Translation gives CATSSTGRGEKLFF.